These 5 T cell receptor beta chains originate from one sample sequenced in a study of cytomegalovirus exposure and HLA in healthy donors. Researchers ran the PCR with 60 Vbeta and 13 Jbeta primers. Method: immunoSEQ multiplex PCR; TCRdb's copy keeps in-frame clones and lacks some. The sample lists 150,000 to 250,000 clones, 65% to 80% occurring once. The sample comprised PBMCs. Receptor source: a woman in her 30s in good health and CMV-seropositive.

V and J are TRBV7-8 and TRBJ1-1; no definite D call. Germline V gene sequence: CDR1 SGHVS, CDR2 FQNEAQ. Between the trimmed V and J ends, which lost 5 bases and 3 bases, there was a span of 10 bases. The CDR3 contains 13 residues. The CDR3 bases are TGTGCCAGCAGCACTGGGCTGGACACTGAAGCTTTCTTT. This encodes CASSTGLDTEAFF.

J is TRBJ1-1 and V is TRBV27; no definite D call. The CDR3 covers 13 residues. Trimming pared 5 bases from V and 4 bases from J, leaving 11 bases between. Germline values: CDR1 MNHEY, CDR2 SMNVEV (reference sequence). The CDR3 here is CASSRSVFTEAFF. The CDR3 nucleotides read TGTGCCAGCAGTAGGAGTGTGTTCACTGAAGCTTTCTTT.

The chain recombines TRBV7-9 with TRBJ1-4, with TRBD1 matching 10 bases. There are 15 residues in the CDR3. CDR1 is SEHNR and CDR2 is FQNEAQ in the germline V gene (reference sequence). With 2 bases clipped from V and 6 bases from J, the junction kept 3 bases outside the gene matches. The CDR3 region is CASSLSGTGDEKLFF. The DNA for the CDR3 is TGTGCCAGCAGCTTAAGCGGGACAGGGGATGAAAAACTGTTTTTT. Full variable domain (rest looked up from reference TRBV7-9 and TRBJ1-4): DTGVSQNPRHKITKRGQNVTFRCDPISEHNRLYWYRQTLGQGPEFLTYFQNEAQLEKSRLLSDRFSAERPKGSFSTLEIQRTEQGDSAMYLCASSLSGTGDEKLFFGSGTQLSVL.

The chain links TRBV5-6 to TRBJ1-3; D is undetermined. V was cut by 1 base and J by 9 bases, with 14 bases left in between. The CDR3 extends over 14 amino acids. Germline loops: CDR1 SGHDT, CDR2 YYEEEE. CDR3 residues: CASSLFSLPLTIYF. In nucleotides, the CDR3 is TGTGCCAGCAGCTTGTTTAGTCTGCCACTCACCATATATTTT.

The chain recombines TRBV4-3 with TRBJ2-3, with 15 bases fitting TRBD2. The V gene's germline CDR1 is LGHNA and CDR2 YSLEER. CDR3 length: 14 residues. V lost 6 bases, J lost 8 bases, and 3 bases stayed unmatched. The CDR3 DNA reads TGCGCCAGCAGTCAGGGACTAGCGGGAGGTACGCAGTATTTT. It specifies CASSQGLAGGTQYF.